Listed here is a single T cell receptor (beta chain). Antigen unknown. Terminally differentiated effector memory CD45RA+ cells were excluded from the naive CD8 cells, which were CD45RO-negative and positively selected for CCR7. V dropped 4 bases and J dropped 10; count of bases not matched to a gene: 5. Germline V gene lookup returns CDR1 LNHDA and CDR2 SQIVND (reference sequence). CDR3 length equals 13 residues. These data are taken from a study of shared clonotypes between healthy human individuals. Study observations and caveats: A few donors showed sharing of about 4.7% of naive CD4 clonotypes.

Using roughly 180 ng DNA, around 30,000 T cell genomes, the sorted-subset replicate PCRs were run. Under the authors' procedure: ImmunoSEQ junction-only sequences lacked quality scores, so their filtering differed. The repertoire was sequenced with immunoSEQ multiplex PCR; TCRdb's copy has only in-frame clones and lacks some. D and trimming were read from the DNA, whereas the V and J calls and clone size are those reported in that table. The sample shows about 580,000 clones, 95% to 98% of them seen only once. This receptor was obtained from a young man in good health. Sequenced sample: naive CD8+ T cells sorted from blood. V and J are TRBV19 and TRBJ2-1, with 9 bases aligning to TRBD1. In DNA form, the CDR3 reads TGTGCCAGTAGTAGACAGGGGGTGGTGGAGCAGTTCTTC. This gives the protein CASSRQGVVEQFF.